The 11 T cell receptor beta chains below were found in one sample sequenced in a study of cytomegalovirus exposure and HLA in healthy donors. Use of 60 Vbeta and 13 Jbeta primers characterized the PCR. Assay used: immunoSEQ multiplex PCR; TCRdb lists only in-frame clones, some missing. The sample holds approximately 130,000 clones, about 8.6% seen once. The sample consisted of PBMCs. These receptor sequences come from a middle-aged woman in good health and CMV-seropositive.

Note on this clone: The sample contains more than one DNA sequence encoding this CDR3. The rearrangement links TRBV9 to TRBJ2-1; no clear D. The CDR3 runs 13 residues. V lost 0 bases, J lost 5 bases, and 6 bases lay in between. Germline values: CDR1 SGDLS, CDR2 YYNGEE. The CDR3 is CASSVGPDNEQFF. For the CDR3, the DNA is TGTGCCAGCAGCGTAGGGCCCGACAATGAGCAGTTCTTC. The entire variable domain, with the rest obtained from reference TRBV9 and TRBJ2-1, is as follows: DSGVTQTPKHLITATGQRVTLRCSPRSGDLSVYWYQQSLDQGLQFLIQYYNGEERAKGNILERFSAQQFPDLHSELNLSSLELGDSALYFCASSVGPDNEQFFGPGTRLTVL.

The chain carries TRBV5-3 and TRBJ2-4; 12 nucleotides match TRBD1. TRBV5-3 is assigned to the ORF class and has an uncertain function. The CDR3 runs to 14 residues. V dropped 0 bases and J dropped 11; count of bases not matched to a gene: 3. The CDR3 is CARSLEGQGAFQYF. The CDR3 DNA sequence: TGTGCCAGAAGCTTGGAGGGACAGGGGGCGTTTCAGTACTTC.

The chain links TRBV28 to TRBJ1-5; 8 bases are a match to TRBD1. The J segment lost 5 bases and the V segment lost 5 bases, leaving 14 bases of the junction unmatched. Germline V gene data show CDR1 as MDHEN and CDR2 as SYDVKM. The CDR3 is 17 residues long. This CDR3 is CASSTLLRGRADQPQHF. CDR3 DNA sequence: TGTGCCAGCAGTACTCTCCTCAGGGGGCGCGCGGATCAGCCCCAGCATTTT.

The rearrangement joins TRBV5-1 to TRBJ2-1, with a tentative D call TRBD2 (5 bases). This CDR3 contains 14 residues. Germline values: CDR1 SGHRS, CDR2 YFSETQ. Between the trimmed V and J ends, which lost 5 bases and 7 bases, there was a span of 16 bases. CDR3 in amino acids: CASSPRRAENEQFF. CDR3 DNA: TGCGCCAGCAGTCCCCGTCGAGCGGAGAATGAGCAGTTCTTC. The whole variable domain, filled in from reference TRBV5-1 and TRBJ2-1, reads KAGVTQTPRYLIKTRGQQVTLSCSPISGHRSVSWYQQTPGQGLQFLFEYFSETQRNKGNFPGRFSGRQFSNSRSEMNVSTLELGDSALYLCASSPRRAENEQFFGPGTRLTVL.

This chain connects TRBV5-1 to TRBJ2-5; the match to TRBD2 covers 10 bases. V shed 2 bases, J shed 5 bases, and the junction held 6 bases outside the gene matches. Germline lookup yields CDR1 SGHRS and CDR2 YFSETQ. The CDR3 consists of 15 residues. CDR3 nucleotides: TGCGCCAGCAGCTTAGCGGGGGGGAGGATGGAGACCCAGTACTTC. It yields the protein CASSLAGGRMETQYF.

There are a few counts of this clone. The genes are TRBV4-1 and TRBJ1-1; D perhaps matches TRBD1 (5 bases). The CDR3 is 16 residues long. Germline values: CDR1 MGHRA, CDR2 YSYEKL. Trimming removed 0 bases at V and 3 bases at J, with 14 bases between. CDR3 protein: CASSQDWVAGDTEAFF. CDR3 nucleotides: TGCGCCAGCAGCCAAGATTGGGTGGCGGGGGACACTGAAGCTTTCTTT.

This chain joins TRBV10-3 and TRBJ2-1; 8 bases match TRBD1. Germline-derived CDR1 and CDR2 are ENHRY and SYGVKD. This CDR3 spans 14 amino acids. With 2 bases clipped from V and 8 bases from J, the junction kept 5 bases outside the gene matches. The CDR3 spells CAISEGQGGDEQFF. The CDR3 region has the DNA TGTGCCATCAGTGAGGGACAGGGTGGGGATGAGCAGTTCTTC.

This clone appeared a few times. CDR3: CSVVGPGRYEQYF. In DNA form, the CDR3 reads TGCAGCGTTGTTGGTCCGGGTAGGTACGAGCAGTACTTC. The genes are TRBV29-1 and TRBJ2-7; no clear D. V lost 4 bases to trimming and J lost 4 bases, with 14 bases between them. Germline V gene lookup returns CDR1 SQVTM and CDR2 ANQGSEA. The CDR3 loop spans 13 amino acids.

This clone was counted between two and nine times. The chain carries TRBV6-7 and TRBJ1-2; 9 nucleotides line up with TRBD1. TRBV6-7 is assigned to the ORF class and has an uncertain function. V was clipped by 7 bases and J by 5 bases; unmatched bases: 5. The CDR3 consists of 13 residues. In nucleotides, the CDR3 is TGTGCCAGCAACATGGGACAGGGATATGGCTACACCTTC. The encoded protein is CASNMGQGYGYTF.

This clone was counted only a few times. CDR3 residues: CASSSPGGDTQYF. CDR3 sequence (DNA): TGTGCCAGCAGCTCCCCTGGGGGCGATACGCAGTATTTT. The chain employs TRBV5-4 and TRBJ2-3; tentative D call: TRBD1 (6 bases). The CDR3 is 13 residues long. V lost 3 bases to trimming and J lost 6 bases, with 11 bases between them. Germline assignment: CDR1 SGHNT and CDR2 YYREEE (reference sequence).

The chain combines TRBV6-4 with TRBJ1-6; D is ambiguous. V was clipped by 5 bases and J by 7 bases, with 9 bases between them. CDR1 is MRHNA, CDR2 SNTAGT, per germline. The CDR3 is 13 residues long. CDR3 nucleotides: TGTGCCAGCAGTTCGACCGGGAATTCACCCCTCCACTTT. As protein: CASSSTGNSPLHF.